This T cell receptor beta chain is drawn from a study of T cell responses to AZD1222 COVID-19 vaccine. Data came from immunoSEQ multiplex PCR; TCRdb stores just in-frame clones and leaves some out. The table has some 120,000 clones, 80% to 90% seen once. Source: peripheral blood, taken on day 0 of MenACWY control vaccination. The receptor's source is an adult in good health.

CDR3 sequence: CSVSASSYNEQFF. The DNA of the CDR3 is TGCAGCGTAAGCGCGAGCTCCTACAATGAGCAGTTCTTC. This chain links TRBV29-1 with TRBJ2-1; unclear D gene. CDR3 length: 13 amino acids. The V gene lost 6 bases and the J gene lost 0 bases, with 9 bases spanning the gap. Germline V gene lookup returns CDR1 SQVTM and CDR2 ANQGSEA.